Sequencing of this TCR beta chain was carried out in a study of T-cell reconstitution after alpha-beta-depleted transplantation in children. CDR3 size: 11 residues. Germline V gene lookup returns CDR1 DFQATT and CDR2 SNEGSKA (reference sequence). V was shortened by 6 bases and J by 2 bases, with 8 bases between the two germline ends. This clonotype was seen at least ten times. Preparation of the TCRbeta library was carried out with unique molecular identifiers. TCRdb re-called the PCR reads with MiXCR, one entry per CDR3 protein. This table holds around 680,000 distinct CDR3 sequences, about 15% found once.

This chain connects TRBV20-1 to TRBJ2-7; D is unclear. The sequence derives from a human donor who donated a stem cell graft to a child with acute myeloid leukemia. This material consisted of PBMCs from the stem cell graft donor, taken from the stem cell graft. The CDR3 spells CSAGSAYEQYF. CDR3 in DNA: TGCAGTGCCGGCTCGGCCTACGAGCAGTACTTC.